Given below is one TCR beta chain in context. What it recognizes is unknown. The method was immunoSEQ multiplex PCR; TCRdb's version includes in-frame clones alone and lacks a portion of them. Of around 350,000 clones listed, about nine tenths are singletons. These data come from a study of cytomegalovirus exposure and HLA in healthy donors. Findings and limits, study-wide: Rarity marked most TCR sequences, yet some public TCRs occurred in many donors. Later, an analysis found that TCR clusters from the first cohort tended to co-occur in the approximately 130 validation repertoires.

The donors were part of the validation cohort, which consisted of over a hundred subjects and was separate from the first cohort of several hundred subjects. The receptor's source is a woman in her late teens or twenties in good health and CMV-seronegative. The sample was PBMCs.

The CDR3 sequence is CASSENRAVYGYTF. CDR3 DNA sequence: TGTGCCAGCAGCGAAAACAGGGCCGTCTATGGCTACACCTTC. The chain couples TRBV2 to TRBJ1-2; possibly TRBD1 for D (6 bases). This CDR3 is built from 14 residues. V gave up 6 bases and J gave up 4 bases, with 15 bases separating them. Germline-derived CDR1 and CDR2 are SNHLY and FYNNEI. The full variable domain, with the rest looked up from reference TRBV2 and TRBJ1-2, is EPEVTQTPSHQVTQMGQEVILRCVPISNHLYFYWYRQILGQKVEFLVSFYNNEISEKSEIFDDQFSVERPDGSNFTLKIRSTKLEDSAMYFCASSENRAVYGYTFGSGTRLTVV.